The 3 T cell receptor beta chains listed next were all sequenced from one sample in a study of tumor and adjacent non-tumor tissue in lung cancer. Three rounds of nested PCR, following a modified ARM-PCR protocol, produced the TCRbeta library. TCRdb reprocessed the multiplex PCR reads via MiXCR and lists one record per CDR3 protein. The table has fewer than 130,000 distinct CDR3 sequences, nearly 85% seen once; the top ten hold 20% to 25%. RNA was extracted from bulk tissue without any cell sorting. Sequencing was carried out using lung tumor tissue. These receptors all come from a man in his 70s with non-small cell lung cancer.

Comments on this clonotype: One end of the junction varies from germline; a read error may be responsible. This chain joins TRBV6-1 and TRBJ1-2; 9 bases map to TRBD1. CDR1 is MNHNS and CDR2 is SASEGT in the germline V gene. This CDR3 spans 12 amino acids. The CDR3 nucleotides read TGTGCCTGCAGTGAAATGGACAGGGGAAAAACCTTC. This sequence encodes CACSEMDRGKTF.

This clonotype has just one count. At one end, the junction sequence differs from germline, possibly due to a read error. The rearrangement joins TRBV29-1 to TRBJ2-1; perhaps TRBD2 as D (5 bases). The length of the CDR3 is 12 residues. Germline CDR1 reads SQVTM; CDR2 reads ANQGSEA. The CDR3 sequence: CSVVINVNEQFF. For the CDR3, the DNA is TGTAGCGTTGTGATTAACGTGAATGAGCAGTTCTTC.

This clonotype was detected a few times. One end of the junction is discordant with germline, which a read error may explain. The gene calls are TRBV5-1 and TRBJ2-2; TRBD1 might be the D (6 bases). Germline values: CDR1 SGHRS, CDR2 YFSETQ. The CDR3 is 14 residues long. CDR3 amino acids: CVSSSGHSTGELFF. The CDR3 bases are TGCGTCAGCAGCTCGGGACATAGCACCGGGGAGCTGTTTTTT. Together with reference TRBV5-1 and TRBJ2-2, the CDR3 gives the full variable domain: KAGVTQTPRYLIKTRGQQVTLSCSPISGHRSVSWYQQTPGQGLQFLFEYFSETQRNKGNFPGRFSGRQFSNSRSEMNVSTLELGDSALYLCVSSSGHSTGELFFGEGSRLTVL.